The entry that follows covers one T cell receptor beta chain sequence. Its antigen is unidentified. The data originate from a study of blood T cells in healthy people across ages. Study results and limitations: Among long-lived donors, naive CD4+ cells were more numerous and diversity higher than in aged donors.

From germline, CDR1 is SNHLY and CDR2 FYNNEI. The CDR3 totals 13 residues. Deletions cut 6 bases from V and 6 bases from J, with 12 bases between. A sample-barcoded 5' primer and a J-beta primer mix were used in a second PCR of about 7 to 12 cycles. TCRdb redid the calling of the 5' RACE reads with MiXCR, one entry per CDR3 protein. The repertoire holds roughly 730,000 distinct CDR3 sequences, just over 55% seen once, with around 25% in the top ten. This clonotype was sampled from a man aged 40-49 years in good health. This chain joins TRBV2 and TRBJ1-5; weak D call: TRBD1 (6 bases). Material: blood. The CDR3 loop is CASRDGGPQPQHF. CDR3 DNA sequence: TGTGCCAGCAGGGACGGGGGGCCTCAGCCCCAGCATTTT.